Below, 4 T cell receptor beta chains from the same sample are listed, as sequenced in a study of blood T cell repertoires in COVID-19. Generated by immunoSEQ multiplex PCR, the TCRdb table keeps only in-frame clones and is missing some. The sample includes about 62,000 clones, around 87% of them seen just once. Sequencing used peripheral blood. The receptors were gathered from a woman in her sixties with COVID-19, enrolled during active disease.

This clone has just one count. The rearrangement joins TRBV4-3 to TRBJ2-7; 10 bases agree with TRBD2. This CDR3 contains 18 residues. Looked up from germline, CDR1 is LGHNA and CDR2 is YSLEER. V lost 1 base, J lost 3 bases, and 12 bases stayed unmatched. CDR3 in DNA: TGCGCCAGCAGCCAAGCGGGGCCTAGCGGGAGCCGCAGCTACGAGCAGTACTTC. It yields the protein CASSQAGPSGSRSYEQYF.

The CDR3 bases are TGTGCCAGCAGCCTCGGGACAGATGAAGCTTTCTTT. It is translated as CASSLGTDEAFF. This chain uses TRBV6-2 or TRBV6-3 with TRBJ1-1; 7 bases are a match to TRBD1. The CDR3 is made up of 12 amino acids. V was clipped by 6 bases and J by 7 bases; unmatched bases: 5. Per the germline V gene, CDR1 is MNHEY and CDR2 is SVGEGT.

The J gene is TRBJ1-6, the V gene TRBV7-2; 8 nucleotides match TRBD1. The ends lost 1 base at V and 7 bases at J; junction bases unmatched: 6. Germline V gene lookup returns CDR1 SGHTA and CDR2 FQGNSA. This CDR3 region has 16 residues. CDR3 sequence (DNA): TGTGCCAGCAGCTTAGATGGGACAGGTGGCAATTCACCCCTCCACTTT. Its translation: CASSLDGTGGNSPLHF.

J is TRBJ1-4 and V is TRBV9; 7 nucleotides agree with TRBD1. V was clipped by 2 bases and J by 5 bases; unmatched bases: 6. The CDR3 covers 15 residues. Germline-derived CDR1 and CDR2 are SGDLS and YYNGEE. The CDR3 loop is CASSVWDSLNEKLFF. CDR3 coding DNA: TGTGCCAGCAGCGTCTGGGACAGTTTAAATGAAAAACTGTTTTTT.